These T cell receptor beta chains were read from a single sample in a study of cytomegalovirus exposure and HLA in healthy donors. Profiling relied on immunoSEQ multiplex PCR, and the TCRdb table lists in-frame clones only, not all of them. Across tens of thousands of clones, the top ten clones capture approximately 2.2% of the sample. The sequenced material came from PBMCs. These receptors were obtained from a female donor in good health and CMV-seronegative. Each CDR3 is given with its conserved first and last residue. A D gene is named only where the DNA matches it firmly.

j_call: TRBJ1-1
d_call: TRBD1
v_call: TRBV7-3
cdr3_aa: CASSGTGGTEAFF
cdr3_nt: TGTGCCAGCAGCGGGACAGGGGGCACTGAAGCTTTCTTT

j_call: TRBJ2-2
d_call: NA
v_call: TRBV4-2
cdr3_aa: CASSQTPGGINTGELFF
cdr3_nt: TGTGCCAGCAGCCAGACGCCAGGGGGGATAAACACCGGGGAGCTGTTTTTT

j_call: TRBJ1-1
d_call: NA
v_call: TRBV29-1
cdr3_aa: CSVEGKAGARGMNTEAFF
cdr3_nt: TGCAGCGTTGAGGGGAAGGCAGGGGCAAGGGGGATGAACACTGAAGCTTTCTTT

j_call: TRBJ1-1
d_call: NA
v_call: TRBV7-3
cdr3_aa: CASSLLPVNTEAFF
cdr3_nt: TGTGCCAGCAGCTTACTGCCGGTGAACACTGAAGCTTTCTTT

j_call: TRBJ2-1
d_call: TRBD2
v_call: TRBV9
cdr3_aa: CASSVRGTYNEQFF
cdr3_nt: TGTGCCAGCAGCGTGCGGGGGACCTACAATGAGCAGTTCTTC

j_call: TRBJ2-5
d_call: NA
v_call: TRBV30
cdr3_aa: CAGSAPGQTHETQYF
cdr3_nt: TGTGCCGGGAGTGCACCGGGACAAACCCACGAGACCCAGTACTTC

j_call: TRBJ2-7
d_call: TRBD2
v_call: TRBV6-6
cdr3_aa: CASSYSGGGRGHEQYF
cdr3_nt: TGTGCCAGCAGTTACTCGGGCGGCGGGAGAGGCCACGAGCAGTACTTC

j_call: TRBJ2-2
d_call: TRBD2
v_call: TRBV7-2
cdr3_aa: CASSLDRGGGELFF
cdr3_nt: TGTGCCAGCAGCTTAGACCGGGGGGGCGGGGAGCTGTTTTTT

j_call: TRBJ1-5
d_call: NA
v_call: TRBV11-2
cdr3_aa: CASSIQGGSNQPQHF
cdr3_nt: TGTGCCAGCAGCATACAGGGTGGGAGCAATCAGCCCCAGCATTTT

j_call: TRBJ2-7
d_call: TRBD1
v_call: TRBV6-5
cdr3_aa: CASSLQGDYEQYF
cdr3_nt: TGTGCCAGCAGTTTGCAGGGGGACTACGAGCAGTACTTC

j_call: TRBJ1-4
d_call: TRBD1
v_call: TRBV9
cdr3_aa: CASKGQGSEKLFF
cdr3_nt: TGTGCCAGCAAGGGACAGGGCTCCGAAAAACTGTTTTTT

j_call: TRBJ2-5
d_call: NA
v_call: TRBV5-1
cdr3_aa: CASSMIGALRETQYF
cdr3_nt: TGCGCCAGCAGCATGATCGGTGCTCTTCGGGAGACCCAGTACTTC

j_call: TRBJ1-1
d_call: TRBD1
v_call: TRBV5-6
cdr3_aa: CASSPGTGDTEAFF
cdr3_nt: TGTGCCAGCAGCCCAGGGACAGGGGACACTGAAGCTTTCTTT

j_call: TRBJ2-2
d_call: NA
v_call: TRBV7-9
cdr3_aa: CASSPIFTGNTGELFF
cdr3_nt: TGTGCCAGCAGCCCGATCTTCACAGGAAACACCGGGGAGCTGTTTTTT